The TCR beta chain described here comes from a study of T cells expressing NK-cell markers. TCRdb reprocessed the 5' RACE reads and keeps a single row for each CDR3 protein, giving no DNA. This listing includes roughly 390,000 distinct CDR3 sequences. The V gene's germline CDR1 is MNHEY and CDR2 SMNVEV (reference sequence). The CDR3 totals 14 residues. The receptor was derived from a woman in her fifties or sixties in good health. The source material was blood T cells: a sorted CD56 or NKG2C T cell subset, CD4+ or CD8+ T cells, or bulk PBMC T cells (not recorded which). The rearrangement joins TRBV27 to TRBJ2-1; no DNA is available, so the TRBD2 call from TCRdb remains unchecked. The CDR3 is CASSLKGSYNEQFF.